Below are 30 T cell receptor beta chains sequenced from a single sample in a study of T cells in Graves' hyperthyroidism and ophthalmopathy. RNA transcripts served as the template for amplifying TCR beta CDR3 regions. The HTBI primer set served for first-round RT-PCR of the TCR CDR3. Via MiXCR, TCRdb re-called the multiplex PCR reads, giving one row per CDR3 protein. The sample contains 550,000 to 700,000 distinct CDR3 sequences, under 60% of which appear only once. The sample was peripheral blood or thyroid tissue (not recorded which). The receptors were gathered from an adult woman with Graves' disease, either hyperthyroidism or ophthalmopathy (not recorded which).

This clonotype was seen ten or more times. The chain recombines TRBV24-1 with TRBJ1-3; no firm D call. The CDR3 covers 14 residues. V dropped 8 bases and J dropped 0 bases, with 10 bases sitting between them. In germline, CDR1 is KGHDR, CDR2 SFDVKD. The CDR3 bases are TGTGCCACCATACGGCTATCCTCTGGAAACACCATATATTTT. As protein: CATIRLSSGNTIYF.

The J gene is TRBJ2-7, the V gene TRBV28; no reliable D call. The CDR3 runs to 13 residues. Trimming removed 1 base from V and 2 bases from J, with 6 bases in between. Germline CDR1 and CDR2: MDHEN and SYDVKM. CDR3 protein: CASSLYSPYEQYF. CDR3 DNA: TGTGCCAGCAGTTTATACAGTCCCTACGAGCAGTACTTC.

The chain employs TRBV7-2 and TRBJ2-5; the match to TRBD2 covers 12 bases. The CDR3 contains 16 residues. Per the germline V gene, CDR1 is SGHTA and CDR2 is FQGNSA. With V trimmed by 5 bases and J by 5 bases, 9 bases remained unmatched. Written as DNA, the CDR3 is TGTGCCAGCAGCCGGACTAGCGGGGCCGGTGGGGAGACCCAGTACTTC. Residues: CASSRTSGAGGETQYF.

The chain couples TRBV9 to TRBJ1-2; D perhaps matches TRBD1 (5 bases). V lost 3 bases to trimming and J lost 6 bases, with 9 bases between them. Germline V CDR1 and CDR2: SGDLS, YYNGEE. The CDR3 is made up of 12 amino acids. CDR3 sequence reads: CASSGDRDGYTF. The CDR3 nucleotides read TGTGCCAGCAGCGGAGACAGAGATGGCTACACCTTC. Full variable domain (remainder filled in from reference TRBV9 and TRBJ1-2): DSGVTQTPKHLITATGQRVTLRCSPRSGDLSVYWYQQSLDQGLQFLIQYYNGEERAKGNILERFSAQQFPDLHSELNLSSLELGDSALYFCASSGDRDGYTFGSGTRLTVV.

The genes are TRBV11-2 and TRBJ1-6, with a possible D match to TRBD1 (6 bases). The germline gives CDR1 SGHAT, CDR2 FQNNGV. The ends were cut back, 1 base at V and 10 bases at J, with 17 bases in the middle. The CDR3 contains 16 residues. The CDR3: CASSLVGGRVGSPLHF. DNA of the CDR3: TGTGCCAGCAGCTTAGTCGGGGGCAGGGTTGGCTCACCCCTCCACTTT.

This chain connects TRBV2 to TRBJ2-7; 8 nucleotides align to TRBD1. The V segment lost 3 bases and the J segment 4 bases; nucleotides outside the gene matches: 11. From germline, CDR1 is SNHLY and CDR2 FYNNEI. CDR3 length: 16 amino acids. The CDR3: CASSDSGRGLGYEQYF. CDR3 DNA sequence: TGTGCCAGCAGTGACTCAGGCAGGGGGCTGGGTTACGAGCAGTACTTC.

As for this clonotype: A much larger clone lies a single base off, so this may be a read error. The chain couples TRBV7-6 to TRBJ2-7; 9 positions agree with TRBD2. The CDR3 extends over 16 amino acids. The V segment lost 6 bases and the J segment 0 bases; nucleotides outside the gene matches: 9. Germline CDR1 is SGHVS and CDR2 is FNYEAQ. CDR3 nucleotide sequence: TGTGCCAGCAGTCGCCGAGCGGGAGGACTCTCCTACGAGCAGTACTTC. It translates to CASSRRAGGLSYEQYF.

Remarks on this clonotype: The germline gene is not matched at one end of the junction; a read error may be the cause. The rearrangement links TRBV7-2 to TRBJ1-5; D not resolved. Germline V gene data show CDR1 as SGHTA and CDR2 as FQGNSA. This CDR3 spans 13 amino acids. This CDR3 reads CASSLAESQPQHF. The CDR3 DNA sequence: TGTGCCAGCAGTTTAGCGGAAAGTCAGCCCCAGCATTTT. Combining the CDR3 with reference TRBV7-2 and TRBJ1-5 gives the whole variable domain GAGVSQSPSNKVTEKGKDVELRCDPISGHTALYWYRQSLGQGLEFLIYFQGNSAPDKSGLPSDRFSAERTGGSVSTLTIQRTQQEDSAVYLCASSLAESQPQHFGDGTRLSIL.

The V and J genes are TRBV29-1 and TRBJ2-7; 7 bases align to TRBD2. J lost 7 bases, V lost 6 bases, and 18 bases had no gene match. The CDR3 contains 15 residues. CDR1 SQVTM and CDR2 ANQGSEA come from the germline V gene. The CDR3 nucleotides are TGCAGCGTCTGCTTTGTAGCGGGCGCCTCCGGGGAGCAGTACTTC. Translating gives CSVCFVAGASGEQYF.

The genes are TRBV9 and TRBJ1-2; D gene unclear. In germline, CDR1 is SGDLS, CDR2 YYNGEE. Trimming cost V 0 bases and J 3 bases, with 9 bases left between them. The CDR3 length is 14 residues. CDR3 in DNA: TGTGCCAGCAGCGTAGAAGGGCAGGACTATGGCTACACCTTC. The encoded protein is CASSVEGQDYGYTF.

CDR3 amino acids: CASSLDYVGNTF. The CDR3 DNA sequence: TGTGCCAGCAGCTTGGACTACGTTGGAAACACCTTC. The chain uses TRBV11-2 and TRBJ1-2; D uncertain. Germline lookup yields CDR1 SGHAT and CDR2 FQNNGV. This CDR3 spans 12 amino acids. Trimming stripped 3 bases from V and 12 bases from J, with 14 bases between.

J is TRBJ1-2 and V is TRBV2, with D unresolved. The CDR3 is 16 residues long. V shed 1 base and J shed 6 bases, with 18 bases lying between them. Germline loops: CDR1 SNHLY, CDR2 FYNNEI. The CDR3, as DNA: TGTGCCAGCAGTGAAGGCGGGGAGGTCTTCGCGGATGGCTACACCTTC. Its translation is CASSEGGEVFADGYTF.

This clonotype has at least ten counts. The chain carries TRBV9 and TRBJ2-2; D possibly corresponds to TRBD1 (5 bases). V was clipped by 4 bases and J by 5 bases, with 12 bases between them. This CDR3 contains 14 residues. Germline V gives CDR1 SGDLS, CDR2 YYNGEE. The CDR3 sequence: CASSLTASTGELFF. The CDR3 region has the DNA TGTGCCAGCAGCTTGACAGCGTCTACCGGGGAGCTGTTTTTT.

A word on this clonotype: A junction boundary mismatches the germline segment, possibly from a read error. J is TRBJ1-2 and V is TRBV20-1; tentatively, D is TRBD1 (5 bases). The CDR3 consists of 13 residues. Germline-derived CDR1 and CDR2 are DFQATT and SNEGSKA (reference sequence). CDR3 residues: CSAPSRQNYGHTF. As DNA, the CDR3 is TGCAGTGCCCCAAGCCGACAGAACTATGGCCACACCTTC.

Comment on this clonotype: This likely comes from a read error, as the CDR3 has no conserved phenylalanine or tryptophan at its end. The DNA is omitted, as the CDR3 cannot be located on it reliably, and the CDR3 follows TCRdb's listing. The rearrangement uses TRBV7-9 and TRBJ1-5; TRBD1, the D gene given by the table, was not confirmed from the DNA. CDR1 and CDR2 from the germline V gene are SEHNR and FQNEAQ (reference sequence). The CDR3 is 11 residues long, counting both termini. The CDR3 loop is CASSLGQGAQL.

The DNA for the CDR3 is TGTGCCAGCAGCTTAGGTCCGGGACGGGAGAGCAATCAGCCCCAGCATTTT. Amino acids: CASSLGPGRESNQPQHF. This chain uses TRBV7-9 with TRBJ1-5; possible D gene TRBD1, 5 bases. Germline V gene lookup returns CDR1 SEHNR and CDR2 FQNEAQ (reference sequence). The CDR3 consists of 17 residues. V dropped 1 base and J dropped 1 base, with 14 bases sitting between them.

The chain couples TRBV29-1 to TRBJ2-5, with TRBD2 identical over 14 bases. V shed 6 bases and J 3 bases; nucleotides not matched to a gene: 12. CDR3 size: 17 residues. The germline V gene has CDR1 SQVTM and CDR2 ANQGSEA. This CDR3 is CSVPKRGGLAGEETQYF. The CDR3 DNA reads TGCAGCGTACCAAAGCGGGGGGGACTAGCGGGAGAAGAGACCCAGTACTTC.

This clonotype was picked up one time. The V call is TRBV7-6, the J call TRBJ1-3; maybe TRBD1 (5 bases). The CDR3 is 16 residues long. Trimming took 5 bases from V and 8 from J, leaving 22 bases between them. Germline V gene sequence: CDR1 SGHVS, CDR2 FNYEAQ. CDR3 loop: CASSHRDGVRGYTIYF. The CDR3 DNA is TGTGCCAGCAGCCACCGGGACGGGGTGAGAGGCTACACCATATATTTT.

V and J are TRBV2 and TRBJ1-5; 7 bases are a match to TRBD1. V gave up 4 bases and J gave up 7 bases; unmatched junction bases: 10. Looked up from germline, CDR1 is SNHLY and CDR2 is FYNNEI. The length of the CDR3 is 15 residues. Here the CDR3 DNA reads TGTGCCAGCAGTGGAAGCCAGGGGGATCGGCAGCCCCAGCATTTT. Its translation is CASSGSQGDRQPQHF.

The chain's CDR3 is CASSLVDRLYGYTF. CDR3 bases: TGTGCCAGCAGTTTAGTGGACAGGCTCTATGGCTACACCTTC. The chain is built from TRBV25-1 and TRBJ1-2; 7 bases match TRBD1. CDR3 length: 14 amino acids. Germline values: CDR1 MGHDK, CDR2 SYGVNS. Germline trimming cut 5 bases from V and 4 bases from J; bases unmatched to any gene: 7.

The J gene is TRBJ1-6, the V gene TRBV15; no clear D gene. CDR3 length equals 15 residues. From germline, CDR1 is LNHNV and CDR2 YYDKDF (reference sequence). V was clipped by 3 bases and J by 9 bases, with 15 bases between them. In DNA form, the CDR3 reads TGTGCCACCAGCAGCTCATTACTGAGGCTTTCACCCCTCCACTTT. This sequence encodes CATSSSLLRLSPLHF.

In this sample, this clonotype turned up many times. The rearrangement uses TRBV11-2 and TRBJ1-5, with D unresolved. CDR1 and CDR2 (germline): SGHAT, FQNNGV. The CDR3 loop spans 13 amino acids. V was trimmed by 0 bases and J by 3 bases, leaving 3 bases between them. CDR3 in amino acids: CASSLEINQPQHF. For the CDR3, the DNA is TGTGCCAGCAGCTTAGAAATCAATCAGCCCCAGCATTTT.

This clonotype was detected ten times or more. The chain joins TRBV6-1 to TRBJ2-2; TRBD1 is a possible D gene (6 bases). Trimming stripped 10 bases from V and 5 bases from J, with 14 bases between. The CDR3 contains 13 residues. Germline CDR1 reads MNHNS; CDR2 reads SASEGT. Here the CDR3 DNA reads TGTGCCACAAACGAGGGGGAAACCGGGGAGCTGTTTTTT. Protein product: CATNEGETGELFF.

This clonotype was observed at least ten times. The CDR3 loop is CASSTTPGVQETQYF. In DNA form, the CDR3 reads TGTGCCAGCAGCACGACCCCGGGAGTCCAAGAGACCCAGTACTTC. This chain uses TRBV11-2 with TRBJ2-5, with D maybe TRBD2 (6 bases). The germline V gene has CDR1 SGHAT and CDR2 FQNNGV. The V end was cut by 5 bases, the J end by 1 base, with 14 bases between. This CDR3 has 15 amino acids.

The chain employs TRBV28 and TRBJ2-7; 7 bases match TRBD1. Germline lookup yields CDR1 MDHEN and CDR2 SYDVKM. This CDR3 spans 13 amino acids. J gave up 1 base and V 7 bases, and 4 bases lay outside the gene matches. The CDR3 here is CASNSGQSYEQYF. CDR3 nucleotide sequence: TGTGCCAGCAATTCGGGACAGTCCTACGAGCAGTACTTC.

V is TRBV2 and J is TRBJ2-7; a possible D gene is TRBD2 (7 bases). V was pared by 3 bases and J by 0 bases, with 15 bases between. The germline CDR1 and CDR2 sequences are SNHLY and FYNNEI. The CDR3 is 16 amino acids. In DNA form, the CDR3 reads TGTGCCAGCAGTGACCCTCCCGGGGGGCGCTCCTACGAGCAGTACTTC. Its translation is CASSDPPGGRSYEQYF.

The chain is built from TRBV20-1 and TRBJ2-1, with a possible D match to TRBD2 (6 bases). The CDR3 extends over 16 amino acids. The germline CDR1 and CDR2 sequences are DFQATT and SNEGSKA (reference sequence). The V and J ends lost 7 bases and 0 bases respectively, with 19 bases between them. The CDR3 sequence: CSVTTGDSSSYNEQFF. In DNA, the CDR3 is TGCAGTGTAACGACCGGGGACTCCAGCTCCTACAATGAGCAGTTCTTC.

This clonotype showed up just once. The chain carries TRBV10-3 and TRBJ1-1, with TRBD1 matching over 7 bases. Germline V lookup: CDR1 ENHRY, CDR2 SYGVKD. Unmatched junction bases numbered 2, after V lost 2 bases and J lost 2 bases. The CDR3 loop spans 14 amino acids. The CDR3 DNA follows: TGTGCCATCAGTGAGGAGGGGGCCAACACTGAAGCTTTCTTT. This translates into CAISEEGANTEAFF.

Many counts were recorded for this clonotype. The CDR3 nucleotides are TGCAGTGCTCCCTGGTGGAACAGGGAGACCCAGTACTTC. As protein: CSAPWWNRETQYF. The chain has TRBV20-1 and TRBJ2-5, with D maybe TRBD1 (5 bases). Germline values: CDR1 DFQATT, CDR2 SNEGSKA (reference sequence). The CDR3 is made up of 13 amino acids. V was clipped by 5 bases and J by 5 bases, with 15 bases between them.

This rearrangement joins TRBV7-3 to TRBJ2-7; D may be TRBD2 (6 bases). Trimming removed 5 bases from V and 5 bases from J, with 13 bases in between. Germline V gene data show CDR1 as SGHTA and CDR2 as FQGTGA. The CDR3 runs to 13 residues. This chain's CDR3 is CASSAGGVDEQYF. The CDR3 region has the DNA TGTGCCAGCAGCGCCGGGGGAGTGGACGAGCAGTACTTC. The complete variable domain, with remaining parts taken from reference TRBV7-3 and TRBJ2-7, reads GAGVSQTPSNKVTEKGKYVELRCDPISGHTALYWYRQSLGQGPEFLIYFQGTGAADDSGLPNDRFFAVRPEGSVSTLKIQRTERGDSAVYLCASSAGGVDEQYFGPGTRLTVT.